Listed below are T cell receptor beta chains from one sample, sequenced in a study of blood T cell repertoires in COVID-19. Generated by immunoSEQ multiplex PCR, the TCRdb table keeps only in-frame clones and is missing some. The sample shows under 350,000 clones, about 86% of them seen only once. Input material: PBMCs or T cells enriched from blood (not recorded which). The receptors derive from a woman between 35 and 50 years old with acute COVID-19. The CDR3 runs from the conserved cysteine through the conserved F or W. A D gene is named only where the DNA matches it firmly. The size of a clone is reported for some rows only, either as once, few or many, or as a class for expanded clones.

clone_size | j_call | d_call | v_call | cdr3_aa | cdr3_nt
. | TRBJ1-4 | TRBD1 | TRBV7-8 | CASSYRTGFRSQLFF | TGTGCCAGCAGTTACAGGACAGGGTTTAGATCCCAACTGTTTTTT
. | TRBJ2-3 | TRBD2 | TRBV6-1 | CASSEVSSGIPTDTQYF | TGTGCCAGCAGTGAAGTGTCTAGCGGGATACCCACAGATACGCAGTATTTT
. | TRBJ1-1 | TRBD1 | TRBV6-2/TRBV6-3 | CASSSKRDRGSEAFF | TGTGCCAGCAGTTCCAAACGGGACAGGGGGTCTGAAGCTTTCTTT
. | TRBJ1-1 | . | TRBV7-2 | CASSLNSAGTGEAFF | TGTGCCAGCAGCTTAAACTCTGCGGGGACTGGCGAAGCTTTCTTT
. | TRBJ2-7 | . | TRBV19 | CASGDIGSRYEQYF | TGTGCCAGTGGGGATATCGGGAGTAGGTACGAGCAGTACTTC
. | TRBJ1-2 | TRBD1 | TRBV6-1 | CASSDGQGYGYTF | TGTGCCAGCAGTGACGGACAGGGCTATGGCTACACCTTC
. | TRBJ1-5 | TRBD1 | TRBV2 | CASQPDRDNQPQHF | TGTGCCAGCCAACCGGACAGGGATAATCAGCCCCAGCATTTT
. | TRBJ2-6 | . | TRBV7-2 | CASSLRPSGANVLTF | TGTGCCAGCAGCCTCAGGCCCTCTGGGGCCAACGTCCTGACTTTC
once | TRBJ1-6 | . | TRBV19 | CASSPQNSPLHF | TGTGCCAGTAGTCCTCAGAATTCACCCCTCCACTTT
. | TRBJ1-1 | . | TRBV5-1 | CASSYPDRDSRVAFF | TGCGCCAGCAGCTACCCAGACCGGGACTCGAGGGTAGCTTTCTTT
few | TRBJ1-2 | . | TRBV19 | CASTIGDGYTF | TGTGCTAGTACCATAGGGGATGGCTACACCTTC
. | TRBJ2-2 | . | TRBV5-1 | CASTLRGNTGELFF | TGCGCCAGCACCCTCCGGGGAAACACCGGGGAGCTGTTTTTT
. | TRBJ2-7 | TRBD2 | TRBV28 | CASSSRPGTSGSFEQYF | TGTGCCAGCAGTTCGCGACCCGGGACTAGCGGGAGTTTTGAGCAGTACTTC
. | TRBJ1-1 | TRBD1 | TRBV6-2/TRBV6-3 | CASSSPMRRTGSTEAFF | TGTGCCAGCAGTTCCCCAATGCGTCGGACAGGGAGCACTGAAGCTTTCTTT
. | TRBJ1-2 | . | TRBV2 | CASSYGTTNYGYTF | TGTGCCAGCAGTTACGGGACAACTAACTATGGCTACACCTTC
once | TRBJ2-5 | . | TRBV4-2 | CASSQGQQETQYF | TGTGCCAGCAGCCAAGGTCAGCAAGAGACCCAGTACTTC
. | TRBJ2-1 | TRBD2 | TRBV7-2 | CASSLGLAKEQFF | TGTGCCAGCAGCTTAGGACTAGCTAAGGAGCAGTTCTTC
once | TRBJ2-1 | TRBD2 | TRBV7-7 | CASSASGKSREQFF | TGTGCTAGCAGTGCCAGCGGGAAATCTCGGGAGCAGTTCTTC
. | TRBJ2-2 | . | TRBV7-8 | CASSLDGISTGELFF | TGTGCCAGCAGCTTAGACGGGATTTCCACCGGGGAGCTGTTTTTT
. | TRBJ2-5 | TRBD1 | TRBV15 | CATSRGRDSILQETQYF | TGTGCCACCAGCAGAGGCCGGGACAGCATCCTTCAAGAGACCCAGTACTTC